A selection of T cell receptor beta chains follows, all from one sample in a study of T cells in Graves' hyperthyroidism and ophthalmopathy. From the multiplex PCR reads, TCRdb called clonotypes with MiXCR, one entry per CDR3 protein. The profile covers over 500,000 distinct CDR3 sequences, with 46% appearing a single time and 35% to 50% taken by the ten largest. Sequencing used peripheral blood or thyroid tissue (not recorded which). These receptors all come from an adult woman with Graves' disease, either hyperthyroidism or ophthalmopathy (not recorded which). Each CDR3 is given with its conserved first and last residue. Each record gives: CDR3 DNA, CDR3 protein, clone size, J gene, V gene, D gene. The D gene is left open where the match is weak. Size tells how often a clone was seen (once, few, many) or the class of an expanded clone, and some rows leave it out.

CDR3nt: TGTGCCATCAGTGAGTACGCACACGAGCAGTACTTC
CDR3aa: CAISEYAHEQYF
abundance: -
j_gene: TRBJ2-7
v_gene: TRBV10-3
d_gene: -

CDR3nt: TGTGCCAGCAGTGGACAGGGGGCGATGACTGAAGCTTTCTTT
CDR3aa: CASSGQGAMTEAFF
abundance: -
j_gene: TRBJ1-1
v_gene: TRBV12-3/TRBV12-4
d_gene: TRBD1

CDR3nt: TGTGCTAGCCCCCCGGGGGCGGTCTATGGCTACACCTTC
CDR3aa: CASPPGAVYGYTF
abundance: -
j_gene: TRBJ1-2
v_gene: TRBV11-3
d_gene: -

CDR3nt: TGCAGTGTTGGGGGGACAGCAACTAATGAAAAACTGTTTTTT
CDR3aa: CSVGGTATNEKLFF
abundance: -
j_gene: TRBJ1-4
v_gene: TRBV20-1
d_gene: TRBD1

CDR3nt: TGTGCCAGCAGTTCGCTCGAAAATTCACCCCTCCACTTT
CDR3aa: CASSSLENSPLHF
abundance: few
j_gene: TRBJ1-6
v_gene: TRBV11-2
d_gene: -

CDR3nt: TGTGCCATCAGTAACACTGGGGCCAACGTCCTGACTTTC
CDR3aa: CAISNTGANVLTF
abundance: -
j_gene: TRBJ2-6
v_gene: TRBV10-3
d_gene: -

CDR3nt: TGTGCCAGCAGCCCTCGGGACAGCTCTTATGGCTACACCTTC
CDR3aa: CASSPRDSSYGYTF
abundance: once
j_gene: TRBJ1-2
v_gene: TRBV7-8
d_gene: TRBD1

CDR3nt: TGTGCCAGTAGTATAAACCACTATAGCGACACTGAAGCTTTCTTT
CDR3aa: CASSINHYSDTEAFF
abundance: many
j_gene: TRBJ1-1
v_gene: TRBV19
d_gene: -

CDR3nt: TGTGCCAGCAGTGGATGGGCGGGAGGCCCTGGCACCGGGGAGCTGTTTTTT
CDR3aa: CASSGWAGGPGTGELFF
abundance: -
j_gene: TRBJ2-2
v_gene: TRBV12-3/TRBV12-4
d_gene: TRBD2

CDR3nt: TGTGCCAGCAGCGTCGGGACCCAGGCCACTGAAGCTTTCTTT
CDR3aa: CASSVGTQATEAFF
abundance: once
j_gene: TRBJ1-1
v_gene: TRBV7-2
d_gene: -